The rows below give T cell receptor beta chains drawn from one sample of a study of blood T cell repertoires in COVID-19. Produced via immunoSEQ multiplex PCR; TCRdb's table is partial and in-frame only. The sample lists 150,000 to 200,000 clones; roughly 90% were seen once. Sequencing was performed on peripheral blood. Every receptor here comes from a man in his sixties or seventies with active or convalescent COVID-19. Each CDR3 is given without its conserved first and last residue. Fields, in order: J gene, V gene, CDR3 protein.

TRBJ1-1 | TRBV19 | ASRDDRMNTEAF
TRBJ2-2 | TRBV27 | ASSSWTQRGTGELF
TRBJ2-5 | TRBV10-2 | ASSDLTGLEETQY
TRBJ1-5 | TRBV6-5 | ASSYGHSNQPQH
TRBJ1-5 | TRBV4-3 | ASSQGGNQPQH
TRBJ2-1 | TRBV4-3 | ASSQASTQGGYNEQF
TRBJ1-4 | TRBV7-8 | ASSSKSGSTNEKLF
TRBJ1-4 | TRBV19 | ASTTRATGTEKLF
TRBJ1-5 | TRBV7-2 | ASSSWTGGNQPQH
TRBJ2-7 | TRBV18 | ASSPRLAGGQYEQY
TRBJ1-1 | TRBV5-4 | ASNHRQGPNTEAF
TRBJ1-5 | TRBV29-1 | SVGGAHNQPQH
TRBJ1-2 | TRBV19 | ASSIPGTGGRDRLRYGYT
TRBJ2-5 | TRBV28 | ASSLWRLPGETQY
TRBJ2-7 | TRBV7-9 | ASSLDNRGRAEQY
TRBJ1-1 | TRBV4-1 | ASSAQPTGGYGEAF
TRBJ2-1 | TRBV24-1 | ATSESGRAHNEQF
TRBJ1-2 | TRBV5-5 | ASSLDREYGGYT
TRBJ1-1 | TRBV19 | ASRDPGQTSSTEAF
TRBJ1-1 | TRBV25-1 | ASSEYGRGFGTEAF
TRBJ1-1 | TRBV18 | ASSRASQAGGTEAF
TRBJ1-2 | TRBV27 | ATSGQDNYGYT
TRBJ1-4 | TRBV7-6 | ASSLGAGATNEKLF
TRBJ2-1 | TRBV25-1 | ASSASGRGEQF
TRBJ2-4 | TRBV7-8 | ASSSIGGSTNIQY
TRBJ1-5 | TRBV28 | ATRDRDNQPQH
TRBJ1-5 | TRBV15 | ATSRDERAGGLHQPQH
TRBJ1-4 | TRBV29-1 | SVRSLNEKLF
TRBJ1-4 | TRBV25-1 | ASKGQVNEKLF
TRBJ2-5 | TRBV7-8 | ASSLVARRWQETQY
TRBJ1-1 | TRBV6-6 | ASAHTGTWTEAF
TRBJ1-5 | TRBV29-1 | SVEFAVNQPQH
TRBJ1-5 | TRBV19 | ASSMGWDRGNQPQH
TRBJ1-5 | TRBV18 | ASSPRGLGGFDLRDQPQH
TRBJ2-5 | TRBV18 | ASSGQRGQETQY
TRBJ2-1 | TRBV7-2 | ASIRRAGRRWENEQF
TRBJ2-7 | TRBV2 | ASSAPQRGAVAEQY
TRBJ1-2 | TRBV28 | ASSTGTALPGYT
TRBJ2-1 | TRBV7-2 | ASTRRGAGTYNEQF
TRBJ1-6 | TRBV5-1 | ASSLRPDGDSPLH
TRBJ1-3 | TRBV10-2 | ASSEARGTIY
TRBJ2-1 | TRBV6-2/TRBV6-3 | ASSYPGGEQF
TRBJ2-1 | TRBV7-8 | ASSFGKAGGPEDEQF
TRBJ1-1 | TRBV6-5 | ASSTRGYFRTEAF
TRBJ1-2 | TRBV19 | ASSQLSNYGYT
TRBJ1-2 | TRBV6-6 | ASSYPGQGHYGYT
TRBJ1-1 | TRBV3-1/TRBV3-2 | ASRRGTAMNTEAF
TRBJ2-1 | TRBV15 | ATSRDRGLAGGSYNEQF
TRBJ1-1 | TRBV5-6 | ASSWGRLNTEAF
TRBJ1-2 | TRBV28 | ASSKGAYYGYT
TRBJ2-7 | TRBV6-4 | ASHSVGRPYEQY